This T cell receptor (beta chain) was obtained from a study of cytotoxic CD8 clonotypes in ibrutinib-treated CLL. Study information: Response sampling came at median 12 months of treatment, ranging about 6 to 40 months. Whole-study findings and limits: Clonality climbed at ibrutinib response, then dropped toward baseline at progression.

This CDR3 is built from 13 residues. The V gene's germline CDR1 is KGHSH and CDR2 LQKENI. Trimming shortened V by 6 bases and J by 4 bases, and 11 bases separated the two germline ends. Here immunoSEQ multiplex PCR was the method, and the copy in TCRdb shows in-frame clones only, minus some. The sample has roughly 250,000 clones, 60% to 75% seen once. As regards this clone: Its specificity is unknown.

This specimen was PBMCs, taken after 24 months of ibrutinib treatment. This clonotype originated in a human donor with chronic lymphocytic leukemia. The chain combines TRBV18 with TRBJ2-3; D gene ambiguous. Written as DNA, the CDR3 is TGTGCCAGCTCCTTGTCCGATGCAGATACGCAGTATTTT. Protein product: CASSLSDADTQYF.